The rows below give T cell receptor beta chains drawn from one sample of a study of shared clonotypes between healthy human individuals. Clones were sequenced by immunoSEQ multiplex PCR, and TCRdb holds only the in-frame ones, with some missing. This sample has roughly 2.5 million clones, with around 94% found just once. The sequenced sample consisted of naive CD4+ T cells sorted from blood. These receptors came from a man between 18 and 35 years old in good health. Both conserved end residues are part of each CDR3. A D gene is named only where the DNA matches it firmly. The size entry is marked missing in some rows and otherwise reads once, few, many or a size class.

>TRBV6-1|TRBD2|NA|TRBJ2-4
TGTGCCAGCAGTGAAGGACTAGCGGTAATTCAGTACTTC
CASSEGLAVIQYF
>TRBV28|TRBD1|NA|TRBJ2-3
TGTGCCAGCAGTTTACAGGGGGCCACAGATACGCAGTATTTT
CASSLQGATDTQYF
>TRBV9|TRBD2|once|TRBJ2-3
TGTGCCAGCAGCGGAAGACTAGCGGGAGGGCCAGATACGCAGTATTTT
CASSGRLAGGPDTQYF
>TRBV7-2|NA|NA|TRBJ2-3
TGTGCCAGCAGCTCATGGTTTTTCGGGTCAGATACGCAGTATTTT
CASSSWFFGSDTQYF
>TRBV11-2|TRBD2|NA|TRBJ2-1
TGTGCCAGCAATCTAGCGGGAGGGCCCTCGGGAGAGCAGTTCTTC
CASNLAGGPSGEQFF
>TRBV6-5|NA|NA|TRBJ1-2
TGTGCCAGCAGTTCAAGTTACTTCTATGGCTACACCTTC
CASSSSYFYGYTF
>TRBV6-6|NA|NA|TRBJ2-1
TGTGCCAGCAATCCGGGGGAGATTCCCTACAATGAGCAGTTCTTC
CASNPGEIPYNEQFF
>TRBV27|TRBD1|NA|TRBJ2-3
TGTGCCAGCAGTCCCTATGGACAGGGGACAGATACGCAGTATTTT
CASSPYGQGTDTQYF
>TRBV27|TRBD1|once|TRBJ2-3
TGTGCCAGCAGCCCTAGGGACAGAAGCACAGATACGCAGTATTTT
CASSPRDRSTDTQYF
>TRBV18|NA|NA|TRBJ2-3
TGTGCCAGCTCACTTGGGACGTCCACAGATACGCAGTATTTT
CASSLGTSTDTQYF
>TRBV4-1|NA|NA|TRBJ1-4
TGCGCCAGCAGCCAAGACAGTGCAACTAATGAAAAACTGTTTTTT
CASSQDSATNEKLFF
>TRBV15|TRBD2|NA|TRBJ2-2
TGTGCCACCAGCAGACAGGTTACTAGCGTTCCCGGGGAGCTGTTTTTT
CATSRQVTSVPGELFF
>TRBV25-1|NA|NA|TRBJ2-7
TGTGCCAGCAGTGAAGACAGGTTGGGGTCCTACGAGCAGTACTTC
CASSEDRLGSYEQYF
>TRBV2|NA|NA|TRBJ2-3
TGTGCCAGCAGCTTCGGGATAGCTCCGACAGATACGCAGTATTTT
CASSFGIAPTDTQYF
>TRBV27|NA|NA|TRBJ2-3
TGTGCCAGCAGTCTCCCCACGGCACGAGATACGCAGTATTTT
CASSLPTARDTQYF
>TRBV7-2|NA|NA|TRBJ2-4
TGTGCCAGCAGCACAGCCCCGTCCCCAGAGGCCAAAAACATTCAGTACTTC
CASSTAPSPEAKNIQYF
>TRBV6-5|TRBD2|NA|TRBJ2-2
TGTGCCAGCAGGGCCCTCGCGGGAGTAACCGGGGAGCTGTTTTTT
CASRALAGVTGELFF
>TRBV6-5|NA|NA|TRBJ2-7
TGTGCCAGCACAAGAACCGCGGGACTCTACGAGCAGTACTTC
CASTRTAGLYEQYF
>TRBV19|TRBD2|NA|TRBJ2-7
TGTGCCAGTAGCCCCCCCGGGCCTAGCGGGTATTACGAGCAGTACTTC
CASSPPGPSGYYEQYF
>TRBV2|NA|NA|TRBJ2-7
TGTGCCAGCAGCCCCGACAGAACCCAAACCTACGAGCAGTACTTC
CASSPDRTQTYEQYF
>TRBV4-1|NA|NA|TRBJ1-2
TGCGCCAGCAGCTCCCTACAGGGAGGCTACACCTTC
CASSSLQGGYTF
>TRBV19|TRBD1|NA|TRBJ1-5
TGTGCCAGTAGTGGCGGCTCCGGGACAGGTTTTTATCAGCCCCAGCATTTT
CASSGGSGTGFYQPQHF
>TRBV27|NA|NA|TRBJ2-7
TGTGCCAGCAGTTTGGGGGTCACCTACGAGCAGTACTTC
CASSLGVTYEQYF
>TRBV19|NA|NA|TRBJ2-7
TGTGCCAGTAGTATTGCCACGGTCCTGCTTCCCGAGCAGTACTTC
CASSIATVLLPEQYF
>TRBV5-1|NA|NA|TRBJ2-5
TGCGCCAGCAGCAGAGGGGACTCCAAGACGGAGACCCAGTACTTC
CASSRGDSKTETQYF
>TRBV19|NA|NA|TRBJ1-4
TGTGCCAGTAGTATAGTGCAGGGAGGAAATGAAAAACTGTTTTTT
CASSIVQGGNEKLFF
>TRBV2|NA|NA|TRBJ1-5
TGTGCCAGCAGTTGGGGGCAGGGTGACAGCAATCAGCCCCAGCATTTT
CASSWGQGDSNQPQHF
>TRBV7-2|TRBD2|once|TRBJ2-1
TGTGCCAGCAGCTTAGTTTTTAGCGGGTACAATGAGCAGTTCTTC
CASSLVFSGYNEQFF
>TRBV11-3|NA|NA|TRBJ1-1
TGTGCCAGCAGCCCGGGTCTAGAGGCTGAAGCTTTCTTT
CASSPGLEAEAFF
>TRBV6-1|NA|NA|TRBJ2-7
TGTGCCAGCAGTGTTTCAGGGGCCGAGCAGTACTTC
CASSVSGAEQYF